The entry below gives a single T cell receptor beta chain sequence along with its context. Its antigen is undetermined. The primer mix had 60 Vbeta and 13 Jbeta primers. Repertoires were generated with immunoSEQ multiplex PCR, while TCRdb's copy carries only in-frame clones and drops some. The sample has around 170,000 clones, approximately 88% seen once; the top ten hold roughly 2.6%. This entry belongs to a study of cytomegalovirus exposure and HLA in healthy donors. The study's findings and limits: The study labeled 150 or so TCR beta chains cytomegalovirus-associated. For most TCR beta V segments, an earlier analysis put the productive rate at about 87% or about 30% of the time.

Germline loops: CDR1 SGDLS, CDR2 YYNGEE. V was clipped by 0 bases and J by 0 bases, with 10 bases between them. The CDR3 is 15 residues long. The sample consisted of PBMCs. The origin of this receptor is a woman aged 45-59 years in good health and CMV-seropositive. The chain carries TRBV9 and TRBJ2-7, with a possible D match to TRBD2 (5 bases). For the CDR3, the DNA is TGTGCCAGCAGCGTAGAGGCCGGGAACTCCTACGAGCAGTACTTC. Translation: CASSVEAGNSYEQYF.